The present T cell receptor (beta chain) was sequenced within a study of blood T cell repertoires in COVID-19. Study at large: From the United States, Italy and Spain came samples of acute and convalescent COVID-19. PBMCs, B-cell-depleted T cells, or T cells provided the cDNA or gDNA that made up the material.

Per the germline V gene, CDR1 is GTSNPN and CDR2 is SVGIG (reference sequence). V shed 3 bases and J shed 11 bases, with 19 bases lying between them. The CDR3 is 13 residues long. The authors' processing: Amplification with reference gene primers provided the estimates of nucleated cell counts. Profiled with immunoSEQ multiplex PCR; TCRdb holds only in-frame clones, not every one. Clone size and V and J calls were adopted from that table, with D and trimming inferred from the DNA. The data show 53,000 or so clones, around 79% seen once. The TCR comes from a man between 60 and 75 years old with acute or convalescent COVID-19. Sequences were obtained from peripheral blood. The V and J genes are TRBV30 and TRBJ1-1; no clear D gene. Here the CDR3 reads CAWRGGHPRGAFF. The CDR3, as DNA: TGTGCCTGGAGGGGAGGCCACCCAAGAGGGGCTTTCTTT. The full variable domain, rest sourced from reference TRBV30 and TRBJ1-1, is SQTIHQWPATLVQPVGSPLSLECTVEGTSNPNLYWYRQAAGRGLQLLFYSVGIGQISSEVPQNLSASRPQDRQFILSSKKLLLSDSGFYLCAWRGGHPRGAFFGQGTRLTVV.